These 13 T cell receptor beta chains share one sample of origin, sequenced in a study of blood T cell repertoires in COVID-19 (dated by TCRdb to 2020 to 2021). The library was obtained by the immunoSEQ multiplex PCR assay. Not all clones reach the TCRdb copy of this immuneACCESS table, which keeps in-frame sequences only. Checked studies attribute under half of the gap to unresolved V genes and leave the rest unexplained. This sample holds under 30,000 clones; roughly nine tenths were observed only once. The ten largest clones represent 15% to 20% of the sample. The sample consisted of peripheral blood. These receptors originate from a human donor in a cohort sampled during active COVID-19.

The chain combines TRBV5-5 with TRBJ1-2; D ambiguous. V lost 4 bases and J lost 2, with 15 bases in between. The germline V gene has CDR1 SGHKS and CDR2 YYEKEE (reference sequence). The CDR3 covers 15 residues. In DNA, the CDR3 is TGTGCCAGCAGCCTATCGGGTCCCGGCAACTATGGCTACACCTTC. Amino acid sequence: CASSLSGPGNYGYTF.

This chain connects TRBV14 to TRBJ2-1, with 8 bases aligning to TRBD1. With 0 bases clipped from V and 0 bases from J, the junction kept 7 bases outside the gene matches. This CDR3 is 18 amino acids long. Germline CDR1 and CDR2: SGHDN and FVKESK. The CDR3 here is CASSQDTRTGSSYNEQFF. The DNA of the CDR3 is TGTGCCAGCAGCCAAGATACCCGGACAGGGAGCTCCTACAATGAGCAGTTCTTC.

The V and J genes are TRBV4-2 and TRBJ2-7; 11 bases match TRBD2. Unmatched junction bases numbered 7, after V lost 5 bases and J lost 7 bases. Germline CDR1 LGHNA, CDR2 YNFKEQ. The CDR3 is 14 residues long. The CDR3, as DNA: TGTGCCAGCAGCTCCGGGACTAGCGGTAGAGAGCAGTACTTC. Its protein is CASSSGTSGREQYF.

This chain joins TRBV3-1 (or the pseudogene TRBV3-2) and TRBJ1-3; no reliable D call. There are 16 residues in the CDR3. Trimming pared 1 base from V and 0 bases from J, leaving 10 bases between. Germline V CDR1 and CDR2: LGHDT, YNNKEL (reference sequence). The CDR3, as DNA: TGTGCCAGCAGCCAAGTCCACCAAGCCTCTGGAAACACCATATATTTT. Residues: CASSQVHQASGNTIYF.

This sequence joins TRBV9 and TRBJ2-5; tentative D call: TRBD1 (6 bases). This CDR3 region has 16 residues. Looked up from germline, CDR1 is SGDLS and CDR2 is YYNGEE. Trimming removed 3 bases at V and 5 bases at J, with 20 bases between. The chain's CDR3 is CASSASRDTRGETQYF. The CDR3 bases are TGTGCCAGCAGCGCGTCCCGGGACACCCGAGGGGAGACCCAGTACTTC.

The chain joins TRBV15 to TRBJ2-7; D is perhaps TRBD1 (5 bases). The CDR3 length is 14 residues. Trimming pared 5 bases from V and 2 bases from J, leaving 13 bases between. Germline V CDR1 and CDR2: LNHNV, YYDKDF (reference sequence). The CDR3 sequence: CATSPRTSAYEQYF. For the CDR3, the DNA is TGTGCCACCAGCCCCAGGACATCAGCCTACGAGCAGTACTTC.

The chain recombines TRBV7-9 with TRBJ2-3; 10 nucleotides match TRBD2. This CDR3 has 15 amino acids. J gave up 4 bases and V 6 bases, and 7 bases lay outside the gene matches. Germline assignment: CDR1 SEHNR and CDR2 FQNEAQ (reference sequence). The CDR3 region is CASSVLAGVSDTQYF. For the CDR3, the DNA is TGTGCCAGCAGTGTTCTAGCGGGAGTTTCAGATACGCAGTATTTT.

This clone has just one count. Here the CDR3 DNA reads TGTGCCAGCAGCTCAGCAGGGGCCCTTTGGGGCTACACCTTC. It codes for CASSSAGALWGYTF. The V call is TRBV5-8, the J call TRBJ1-2, with D maybe TRBD1 (6 bases). V lost 3 bases, J lost 8 bases, and 17 bases lay in between. Germline loops: CDR1 SGHTS, CDR2 YDEGEE. CDR3 length: 14 residues.

The chain couples TRBV12-3 or TRBV12-4 to TRBJ2-7; no definite D call. There are 12 residues in the CDR3. V was cut by 2 bases and J by 7 bases, with 9 bases left in between. Written as DNA, the CDR3 is TGTGCCAGCAGTTTACAAAACTGGGAGCAGTACTTC. Translation gives CASSLQNWEQYF.

This rearrangement joins TRBV30 to TRBJ1-3, with D possibly TRBD1 on 6 matching bases. The CDR3 runs 13 residues. Germline V gene data show CDR1 as GTSNPN and CDR2 as SVGIG (reference sequence). The germline V and J ends were trimmed by 5 bases and 4 bases, with 12 bases remaining between them. In nucleotides, the CDR3 is TGTGCCTGGGTCCGGGACATAGGAAACACCATATATTTT. Translated, it gives CAWVRDIGNTIYF. The entire variable domain, with the rest obtained from reference TRBV30 and TRBJ1-3, is as follows: SQTIHQWPATLVQPVGSPLSLECTVEGTSNPNLYWYRQAAGRGLQLLFYSVGIGQISSEVPQNLSASRPQDRQFILSSKKLLLSDSGFYLCAWVRDIGNTIYFGEGSWLTVV.

The CDR3 reads CASRRTGTDTQYF. CDR3 nucleotide sequence: TGTGCCAGCAGGAGGACAGGCACAGATACGCAGTATTTT. The genes are TRBV11-2 and TRBJ2-3; D might be TRBD1 (6 bases). Per germline, CDR1 SGHAT and CDR2 FQNNGV. The length of the CDR3 is 13 residues. Trimming cost V 6 bases and J 1 base, with 8 bases left between them. Full variable domain (remainder filled in from reference TRBV11-2 and TRBJ2-3): EAGVAQSPRYKIIEKRQSVAFWCNPISGHATLYWYQQILGQGPKLLIQFQNNGVVDDSQLPKDRFSAERLKGVDSTLKIQPAKLEDSAVYLCASRRTGTDTQYFGPGTRLTVL.

The V call is TRBV11-2, the J call TRBJ2-1; 8 bases fit TRBD2. Looked up from germline, CDR1 is SGHAT and CDR2 is FQNNGV. After removal of 1 base from V and 2 bases from J, the junction contained 1 base not matched to a gene. The CDR3 consists of 15 residues. The CDR3 coding sequence is TGTGCCAGCAGCTTAGGTAGCGGGGCCTACAATGAGCAGTTCTTC. It codes for CASSLGSGAYNEQFF.

The rearrangement joins TRBV28 to TRBJ1-5; the D gene is possibly TRBD1 (6 bases). Trimming removed 5 bases at V and 2 bases at J, with 19 bases between. CDR3 size: 17 residues. Germline CDR1 and CDR2: MDHEN and SYDVKM. CDR3 protein: CASSPIRGFRGNQPQHF. In nucleotides, the CDR3 is TGTGCCAGCAGTCCGATTAGGGGGTTTCGGGGCAATCAGCCCCAGCATTTT.